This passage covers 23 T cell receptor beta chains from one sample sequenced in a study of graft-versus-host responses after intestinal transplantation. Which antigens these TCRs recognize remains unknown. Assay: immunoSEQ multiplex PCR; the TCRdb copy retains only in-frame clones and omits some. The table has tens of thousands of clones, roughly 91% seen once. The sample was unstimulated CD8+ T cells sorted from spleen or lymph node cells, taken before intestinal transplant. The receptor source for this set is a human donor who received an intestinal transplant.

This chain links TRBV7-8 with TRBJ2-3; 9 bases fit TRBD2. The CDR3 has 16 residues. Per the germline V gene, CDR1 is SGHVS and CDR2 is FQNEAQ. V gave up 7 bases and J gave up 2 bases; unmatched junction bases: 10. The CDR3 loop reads CASIEFWTSDTDTQYF. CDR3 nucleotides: TGTGCCAGCATCGAATTTTGGACTAGCGACACAGATACGCAGTATTTT.

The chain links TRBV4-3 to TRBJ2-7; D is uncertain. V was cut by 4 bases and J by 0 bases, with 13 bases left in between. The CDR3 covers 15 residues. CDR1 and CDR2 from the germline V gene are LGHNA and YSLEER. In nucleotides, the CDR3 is TGCGCCAGCAGCCCTTCACAGACAATCTCCTACGAGCAGTACTTC. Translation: CASSPSQTISYEQYF.

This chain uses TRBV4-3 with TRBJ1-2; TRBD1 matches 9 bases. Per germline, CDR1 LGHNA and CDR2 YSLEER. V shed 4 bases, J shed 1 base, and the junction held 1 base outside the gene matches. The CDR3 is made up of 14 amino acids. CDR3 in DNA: TGCGCCAGCAGCCCGGACAGGGGTAACTATGGCTACACCTTC. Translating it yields CASSPDRGNYGYTF.

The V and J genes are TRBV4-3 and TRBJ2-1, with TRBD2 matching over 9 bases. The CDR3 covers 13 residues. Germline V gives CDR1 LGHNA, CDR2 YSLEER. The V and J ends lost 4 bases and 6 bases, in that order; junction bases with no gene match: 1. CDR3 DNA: TGCGCCAGCAGCCGCGGGGGGGGCAATGAGCAGTTCTTC. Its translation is CASSRGGGNEQFF.

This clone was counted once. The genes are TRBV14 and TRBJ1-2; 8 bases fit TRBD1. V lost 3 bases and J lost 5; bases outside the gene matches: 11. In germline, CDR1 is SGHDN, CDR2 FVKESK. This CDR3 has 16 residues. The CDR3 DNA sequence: TGTGCCAGCAGCCAGTTGGGACAGGCCCTCCCATATGGCTACACCTTC. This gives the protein CASSQLGQALPYGYTF.

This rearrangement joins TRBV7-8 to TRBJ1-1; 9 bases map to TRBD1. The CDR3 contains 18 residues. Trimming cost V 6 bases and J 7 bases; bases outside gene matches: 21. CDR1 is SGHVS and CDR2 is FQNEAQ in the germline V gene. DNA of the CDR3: TGTGCCAGCAGTCTCCACAACATCCTGGGACAGGGAAATAGTGAAGCTTTCTTT. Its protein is CASSLHNILGQGNSEAFF.

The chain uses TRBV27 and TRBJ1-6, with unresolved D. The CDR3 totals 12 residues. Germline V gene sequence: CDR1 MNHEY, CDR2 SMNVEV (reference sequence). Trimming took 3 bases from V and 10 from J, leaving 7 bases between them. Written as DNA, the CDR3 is TGTGCCAGCAGTTTCGCACAGTCACCCCTCCACTTT. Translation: CASSFAQSPLHF.

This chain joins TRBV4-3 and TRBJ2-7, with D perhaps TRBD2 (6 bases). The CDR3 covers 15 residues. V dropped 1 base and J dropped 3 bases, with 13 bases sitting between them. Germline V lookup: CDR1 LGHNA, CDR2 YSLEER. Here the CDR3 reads CASSQARDSFYEQYF. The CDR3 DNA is TGCGCCAGCAGCCAAGCCCGGGACTCCTTCTACGAGCAGTACTTC.

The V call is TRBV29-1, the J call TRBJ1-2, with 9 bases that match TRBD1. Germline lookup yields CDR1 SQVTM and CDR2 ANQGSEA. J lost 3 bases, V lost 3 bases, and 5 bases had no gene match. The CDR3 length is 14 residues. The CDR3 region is CSVEPGQGDYGYTF. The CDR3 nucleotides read TGCAGCGTTGAGCCGGGACAGGGCGACTATGGCTACACCTTC.

CDR3 in amino acids: CASSEWRGGITDTQYF. The CDR3 DNA reads as TGTGCCAGCAGTGAATGGCGGGGGGGGATCACAGATACGCAGTATTTT. The rearrangement joins TRBV2 to TRBJ2-3, with 9 positions matching TRBD2. The CDR3 consists of 16 residues. After removal of 2 bases from V and 2 bases from J, the junction contained 5 bases not matched to a gene. Germline CDR1 is SNHLY and CDR2 is FYNNEI. The full variable domain, completed using reference TRBV2 and TRBJ2-3, is EPEVTQTPSHQVTQMGQEVILRCVPISNHLYFYWYRQILGQKVEFLVSFYNNEISEKSEIFDDQFSVERPDGSNFTLKIRSTKLEDSAMYFCASSEWRGGITDTQYFGPGTRLTVL.

CDR3 sequence: CASSPKQGVIYNEQFF. In DNA form, the CDR3 reads TGTGCCAGCAGCCCTAAGCAGGGGGTCATCTACAATGAGCAGTTCTTC. The rearrangement links TRBV7-8 to TRBJ2-1; 7 positions match TRBD1. This CDR3 has 16 residues. Germline CDR1 is SGHVS and CDR2 is FQNEAQ. J gave up 3 bases and V 5 bases, and 10 bases lay outside the gene matches.

The CDR3 DNA is TGTGCCTGGAGTACGGTCTCCTATAATTCACCCCTCCACTTT. It yields the protein CAWSTVSYNSPLHF. This chain joins TRBV30 and TRBJ1-6; D uncertain. The CDR3 spans 14 residues. The V end was cut by 2 bases, the J end by 0 bases, with 5 bases between. Germline lookup yields CDR1 GTSNPN and CDR2 SVGIG (reference sequence). The complete variable domain, with remaining parts taken from reference TRBV30 and TRBJ1-6, reads SQTIHQWPATLVQPVGSPLSLECTVEGTSNPNLYWYRQAAGRGLQLLFYSVGIGQISSEVPQNLSASRPQDRQFILSSKKLLLSDSGFYLCAWSTVSYNSPLHFGNGTRLTVT.

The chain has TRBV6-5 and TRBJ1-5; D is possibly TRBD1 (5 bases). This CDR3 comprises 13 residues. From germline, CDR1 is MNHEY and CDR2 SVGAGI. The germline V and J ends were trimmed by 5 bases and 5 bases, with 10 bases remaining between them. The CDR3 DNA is TGTGCCAGCAGTGACCAGGGCCATCAGCCCCAGCATTTT. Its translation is CASSDQGHQPQHF.

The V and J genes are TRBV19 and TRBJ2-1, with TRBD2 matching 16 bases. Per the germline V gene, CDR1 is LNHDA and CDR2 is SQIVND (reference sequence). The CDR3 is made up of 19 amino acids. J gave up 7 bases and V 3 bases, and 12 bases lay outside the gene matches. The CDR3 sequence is CASSIFGTSGGAYRNEQFF. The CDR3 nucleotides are TGTGCCAGTAGTATTTTCGGGACTAGCGGGGGGGCCTATCGTAATGAGCAGTTCTTC.

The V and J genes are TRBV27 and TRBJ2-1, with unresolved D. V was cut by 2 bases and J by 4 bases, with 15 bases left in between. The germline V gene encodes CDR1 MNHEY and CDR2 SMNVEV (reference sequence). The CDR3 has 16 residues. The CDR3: CASSLHPSSSYNEQFF. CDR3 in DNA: TGTGCCAGCAGTTTACATCCAAGCTCCTCTTACAATGAGCAGTTCTTC.

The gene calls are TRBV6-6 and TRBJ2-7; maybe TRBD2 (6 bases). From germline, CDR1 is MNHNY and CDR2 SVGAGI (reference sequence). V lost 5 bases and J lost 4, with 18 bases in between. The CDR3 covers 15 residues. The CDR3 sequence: CASSRQAERGYEQYF. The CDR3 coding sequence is TGTGCCAGCAGTCGCCAAGCGGAACGGGGGTACGAGCAGTACTTC.

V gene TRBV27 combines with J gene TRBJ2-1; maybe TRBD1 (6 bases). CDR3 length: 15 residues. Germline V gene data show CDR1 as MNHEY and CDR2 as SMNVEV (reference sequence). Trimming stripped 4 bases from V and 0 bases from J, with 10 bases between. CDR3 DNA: TGTGCCAGCAGTTACCGGGACAACTCCTACAATGAGCAGTTCTTC. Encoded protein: CASSYRDNSYNEQFF.

The CDR3 is CASAPGTGGEQYF. The CDR3 coding sequence is TGTGCCAGTGCCCCCGGGACAGGGGGCGAGCAGTACTTC. The chain links TRBV19 to TRBJ2-7; 11 bases are a match to TRBD1. CDR3 length: 13 amino acids. Germline V gene data show CDR1 as LNHDA and CDR2 as SQIVND (reference sequence). J gave up 6 bases and V 8 bases, and 6 bases lay outside the gene matches.

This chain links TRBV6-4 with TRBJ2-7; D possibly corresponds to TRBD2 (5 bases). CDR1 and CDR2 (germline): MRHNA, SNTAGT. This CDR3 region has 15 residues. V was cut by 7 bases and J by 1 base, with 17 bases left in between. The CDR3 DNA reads TGTGCCAGCATCCGCAGGACTCCGACGTCCTACGAGCAGTACTTC. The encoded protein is CASIRRTPTSYEQYF.

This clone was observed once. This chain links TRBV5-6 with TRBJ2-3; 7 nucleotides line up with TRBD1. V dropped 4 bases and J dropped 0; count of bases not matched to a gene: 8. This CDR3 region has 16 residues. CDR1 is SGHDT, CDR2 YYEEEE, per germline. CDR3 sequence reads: CASSLKLTGSTDTQYF. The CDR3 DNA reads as TGTGCCAGCAGCCTTAAATTGACAGGGAGCACAGATACGCAGTATTTT.

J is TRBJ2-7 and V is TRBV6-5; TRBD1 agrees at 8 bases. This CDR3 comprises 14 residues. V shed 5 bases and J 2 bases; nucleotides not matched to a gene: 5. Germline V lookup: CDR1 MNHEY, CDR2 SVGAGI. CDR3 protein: CASSGGTGTYEQYF. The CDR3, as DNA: TGTGCCAGCAGTGGGGGGACAGGTACCTACGAGCAGTACTTC.

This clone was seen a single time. For the CDR3, the DNA is TGTGCCAGCAGCTCACTAGCGGGGAACACCGGGGAGCTGTTTTTT. Its translation is CASSSLAGNTGELFF. The gene calls are TRBV7-2 and TRBJ2-2; TRBD2 agrees at 9 bases. With 4 bases clipped from V and 1 base from J, the junction kept 1 base outside the gene matches. The CDR3 consists of 15 residues. Germline lookup yields CDR1 SGHTA and CDR2 FQGNSA.

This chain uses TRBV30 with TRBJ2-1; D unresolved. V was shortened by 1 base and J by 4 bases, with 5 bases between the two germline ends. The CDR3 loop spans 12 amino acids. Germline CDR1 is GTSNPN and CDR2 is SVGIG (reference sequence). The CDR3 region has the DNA TGTGCCTGGAGTGAACTTTACAATGAGCAGTTCTTC. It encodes CAWSELYNEQFF.